The table lists the clone carrying this TCR beta chain with many counts. The antigen is unknown. The CDR3 runs to 13 residues. Trimming pared 6 bases from V and 1 base from J, leaving 7 bases between. This sample stems from a study of regulatory T cells in long-lasting Graves disease. Overall study results and limits: Peripheral blood was the sole material, not thyroid tissue. Limited samples may have lowered accuracy. Persistent Graves' patients showed less TCR diversity than newly diagnosed patients showed.

The time point here: persistent/refractory GD, antithyroid drugs over 5 years with positive TRAb. The TCR library used RNA extracted from PBMCs. The patients were drawn from one endocrinology department in Xi'an, China. For TCR beta, libraries came from iRepertoire HTBI primers and Arm-PCR of CDR3 regions. TCRdb passed the multiplex PCR reads through MiXCR, listing each CDR3 protein once. Here the sample spans 650,000 to 850,000 distinct CDR3 sequences, about 30% being singletons. V and J are TRBV12-3 or TRBV12-4 and TRBJ1-5, with a possible D match to TRBD1 (5 bases). The material sequenced was peripheral blood mononuclear cells (PBMCs), taken when the disease was refractory, from a patient treated with antithyroid drugs. The receptor's source is a female donor with Graves disease. CDR3 in amino acids: CASSRDSNQPQHF. CDR3 sequence (DNA): TGTGCCAGCAGCCGGGACAGCAATCAGCCCCAGCATTTT.